Shown below are 25 T cell receptor beta chains from a single sample sequenced in a study of T cells after yellow fever vaccination. From the 5' RACE reads, TCRdb called clonotypes with MiXCR, one entry per CDR3 protein. The table lists hundreds of thousands of distinct CDR3 sequences, around a tenth of them singletons. The sample in question was PBMCs, obtained on the day of the first yellow fever vaccination. The receptors come from a man aged 18 to 35 who received the YFV17D yellow fever vaccine.

This clonotype was seen only a few times. The chain has TRBV7-2 and TRBJ2-2; D ambiguous. The CDR3 spans 13 residues. V dropped 5 bases and J dropped 6 bases, with 10 bases sitting between them. Germline V gene sequence: CDR1 SGHTA, CDR2 FQGNSA. The chain's CDR3 is CASSVGRSGELFF. CDR3 in DNA: TGTGCCAGCAGCGTAGGTCGTTCCGGGGAGCTGTTTTTT.

The rearrangement joins TRBV7-9 to TRBJ2-7; the D gene could be TRBD1 or TRBD2 (5 bases each). Trimming took off 3 bases at V and 5 bases at J, with 14 bases between the two ends. Germline V CDR1 and CDR2: SEHNR, FQNEAQ (reference sequence). The length of the CDR3 is 14 residues. As DNA, the CDR3 is TGTGCCAGCAGCTTTTTGGGGGTTCTCAACGAGCAGTACTTC. Protein: CASSFLGVLNEQYF.

CDR3 sequence reads: CASSLVGQGEKLFF. The CDR3 DNA reads as TGTGCCAGCAGCTTAGTGGGACAGGGAGAAAAACTGTTTTTT. The rearrangement joins TRBV7-2 to TRBJ1-4; 9 nucleotides line up with TRBD1. V trimming: 1 base; J trimming: 8 bases; junction bases outside the gene matches: 2. This CDR3 has 14 amino acids. Germline V lookup: CDR1 SGHTA, CDR2 FQGNSA.

This clonotype was observed a handful of times. V usage is TRBV10-3 and J usage is TRBJ1-1; D perhaps matches TRBD1 (5 bases). CDR3 length: 11 residues. Germline V gene lookup returns CDR1 ENHRY and CDR2 SYGVKD. V gave up 2 bases and J gave up 12 bases, with 10 bases separating them. The chain's CDR3 is CAISERGASFF. The CDR3 DNA is TGTGCCATCAGTGAGCGAGGGGCGTCTTTCTTT.

V gene TRBV5-4 combines with J gene TRBJ2-2, with a tentative D call TRBD2 (6 bases). Trimming took 3 bases from V and 3 from J, leaving 12 bases between them. The CDR3 has 15 amino acids. Germline assignment: CDR1 SGHNT and CDR2 YYREEE (reference sequence). The CDR3 nucleotides are TGTGCCAGCAGCTCCTGGGACTCCTACACCGGGGAGCTGTTTTTT. It yields the protein CASSSWDSYTGELFF.

The rearrangement uses TRBV4-3 and TRBJ2-7, with D possibly matching TRBD1 (6 bases). CDR1 and CDR2 (germline): LGHNA, YSLEER. The CDR3 is made up of 15 amino acids. In DNA, the CDR3 is TGCGCCAGCAGGGGTTTCGGGGACACCTCCGACGAGCAGTACGTC. The encoded protein is CASRGFGDTSDEQYV.

As for this clonotype: A much larger clone is a single base away; this may be a read error. The CDR3 end shows no conserved phenylalanine or tryptophan, and so a read error is likely. This chain links TRBV5-1 with TRBJ2-1; maybe TRBD2 (5 bases). Germline CDR1 is SGHRS and CDR2 is YFSETQ. The CDR3 length is 16 residues. Trimming pared 1 base from V and 7 bases from J, leaving 18 bases between. The CDR3 region is CASSLPLTGRGNEQFI. In DNA form, the CDR3 reads TGCGCCAGCAGCTTGCCTTTGACCGGCAGAGGGAATGAGCAGTTCATC.

V and J are TRBV10-3 and TRBJ2-5; TRBD2 is a possible D gene (6 bases). This CDR3 is 13 amino acids long. V gave up 6 bases and J gave up 1 base, with 9 bases separating them. Germline V lookup: CDR1 ENHRY, CDR2 SYGVKD. The CDR3 sequence is CAISLGGQETQYF. CDR3 sequence (DNA): TGTGCCATCAGCCTGGGGGGCCAAGAGACCCAGTACTTC.

The chain joins TRBV5-5 to TRBJ1-2; tentative D call: TRBD1 (6 bases). The CDR3 contains 16 residues. Germline V gene lookup returns CDR1 SGHKS and CDR2 YYEKEE (reference sequence). V shed 4 bases and J shed 2 bases, with 18 bases lying between them. The CDR3 reads CASSQRPGTRNYGYTF. The CDR3 bases are TGTGCCAGCAGCCAGCGTCCCGGGACACGGAACTATGGCTACACCTTC.

This clonotype was seen only a few times. This chain uses TRBV4-3 with TRBJ1-6; D is ambiguous. In germline, CDR1 is LGHNA, CDR2 YSLEER. CDR3 size: 13 residues. The ends were cut back, 1 base at V and 9 bases at J, with 7 bases in the middle. CDR3 bases: TGCGCCAGCAGCCAAGCTGAGATTTCACCCCTCCACTTT. It encodes CASSQAEISPLHF.

This clonotype was detected only a few times. The chain recombines TRBV10-3 with TRBJ2-5; D gene uncertain. Germline CDR1 reads ENHRY; CDR2 reads SYGVKD. V lost 2 bases to trimming and J lost 2 bases, with 12 bases between them. The CDR3 is made up of 15 amino acids. CDR3 in amino acids: CAISEPSVGQETQYF. The DNA for the CDR3 is TGTGCCATCAGTGAGCCGAGCGTGGGACAAGAGACCCAGTACTTC.

The chain recombines TRBV3-1 with TRBJ1-5; 7 nucleotides align to TRBD1. With 2 bases clipped from V and 4 bases from J, the junction kept 5 bases outside the gene matches. From germline, CDR1 is LGHDT and CDR2 YNNKEL (reference sequence). The CDR3 is made up of 15 amino acids. The CDR3 here is CASSQLPGGNQPQHF. The CDR3 DNA sequence: TGTGCCAGCAGCCAACTTCCAGGGGGGAATCAGCCCCAGCATTTT.

This clonotype was seen many times. The J gene is TRBJ1-6, the V gene TRBV28, with D perhaps TRBD1 (5 bases). Trimming pared 6 bases from V and 0 bases from J, leaving 15 bases between. CDR3 length: 17 amino acids. Germline V gene lookup returns CDR1 MDHEN and CDR2 SYDVKM. CDR3 sequence reads: CASRLGGGSSYNSPLHF. DNA of the CDR3: TGTGCCAGCAGACTCGGGGGGGGAAGCTCCTATAATTCACCCCTCCACTTT.

This clonotype appeared a single time. This rearrangement joins TRBV6-2 or TRBV6-3 to TRBJ2-5; D is unresolved. Germline V gives CDR1 MNHEY, CDR2 SVGEGT. The CDR3 spans 14 residues. Trimming stripped 2 bases from V and 5 bases from J, with 12 bases between. The CDR3 here is CASSYGPRQETQYF. CDR3 in DNA: TGTGCCAGCAGTTACGGTCCGCGGCAGGAGACCCAGTACTTC.

The rearrangement joins TRBV24-1 to TRBJ2-5; D may match TRBD1 or TRBD2 (5 bases each). Trimming removed 6 bases from V and 3 bases from J, with 13 bases in between. The CDR3 is made up of 14 amino acids. The germline CDR1 and CDR2 sequences are KGHDR and SFDVKD. Here the CDR3 DNA reads TGTGCCACCAGTAGTGGGGGTAGAGAAGAGACCCAGTACTTC. Protein: CATSSGGREETQYF.

This clonotype has a handful of counts. The chain employs TRBV5-1 and TRBJ2-7; D gene ambiguous. CDR1 is SGHRS and CDR2 is YFSETQ in the germline V gene. The CDR3 is 14 residues long. Trimming pared 0 bases from V and 1 base from J, leaving 8 bases between. The CDR3 DNA sequence: TGCGCCAGCAGCTTGGAGGGCAGATCCTACGAGCAGTACTTC. Its translation is CASSLEGRSYEQYF.

The V and J genes are TRBV7-9 and TRBJ1-1; D remains ambiguous. The CDR3 totals 14 residues. Germline lookup yields CDR1 SEHNR and CDR2 FQNEAQ (reference sequence). The V end lost 5 bases, the J end lost 3 bases, and 13 bases lay between the germline ends. The CDR3 DNA is TGTGCCAGCAGCGGAACCGGCGGCTACACTGAAGCTTTCTTT. This encodes CASSGTGGYTEAFF.

The rearrangement uses TRBV4-1 and TRBJ2-3, with TRBD2 identical over 8 bases. The CDR3 has 19 amino acids. V was clipped by 1 base and J by 0 bases; unmatched bases: 12. The germline gives CDR1 MGHRA, CDR2 YSYEKL. In DNA form, the CDR3 reads TGCGCCAGCAGCCAAGCGTCGCGTCTAGCGGGCCCTAGCACAGATACGCAGTATTTT. Translating gives CASSQASRLAGPSTDTQYF.

V usage is TRBV5-1 and J usage is TRBJ2-1; D perhaps matches TRBD2 (6 bases). The V gene lost 0 bases and the J gene lost 3 bases, with 13 bases spanning the gap. The germline V gene encodes CDR1 SGHRS and CDR2 YFSETQ. The CDR3 totals 16 residues. CDR3 in amino acids: CASSLAGDPNYNEQFF. CDR3 nucleotides: TGCGCCAGCAGCTTGGCGGGAGACCCCAACTACAATGAGCAGTTCTTC.

There are a few counts of this clonotype. This chain connects TRBV18 to TRBJ2-5, with a possible D match to TRBD1 (7 bases). CDR1 KGHSH and CDR2 LQKENI come from the germline V gene. The CDR3 totals 15 residues. The V gene lost 2 bases and the J gene lost 10 bases, with 20 bases spanning the gap. The CDR3 spells CASSPTGPGGKDQYF. The DNA of the CDR3 is TGTGCCAGCTCACCAACCGGGCCAGGGGGGAAAGACCAGTACTTC.

This clonotype was seen only a few times. The chain recombines TRBV19 with TRBJ1-6; D is undetermined. CDR1 LNHDA and CDR2 SQIVND come from the germline V gene (reference sequence). CDR3 length: 12 residues. Trimming took 5 bases from V and 7 from J, leaving 6 bases between them. The CDR3 loop reads CASSVWNSPLHF. CDR3 nucleotides: TGTGCCAGTAGTGTGTGGAATTCACCCCTCCACTTT. Full variable domain (rest looked up from reference TRBV19 and TRBJ1-6): DGGITQSPKYLFRKEGQNVTLSCEQNLNHDAMYWYRQDPGQGLRLIYYSQIVNDFQKGDIAEGYSVSREKKESFPLTVTSAQKNPTAFYLCASSVWNSPLHFGNGTRLTVT.

The rearrangement links TRBV5-8 to TRBJ2-2; TRBD2 is a possible D gene (5 bases). V lost 4 bases and J 6 bases, leaving 13 bases between the germline ends. Germline V CDR1 and CDR2: SGHTS, YDEGEE. The CDR3 length is 14 residues. Here the CDR3 reads CASSPLASPGELFF. In nucleotides, the CDR3 is TGTGCCAGCAGCCCTCTAGCTTCCCCCGGGGAGCTGTTTTTT. Complete variable domain (other parts from reference TRBV5-8 and TRBJ2-2): EAGVTQSPTHLIKTRGQQATLRCSPISGHTSVYWYQQALGLGLQFLLWYDEGEERNRGNFPPRFSGRQFPNYSSELNVNALELEDSALYLCASSPLASPGELFFGEGSRLTVL.

CDR3 sequence (DNA): TGTGCCAGCAGCCAAGTGGAACGCGGGGCTGGCTACACCTTC. Translated, it gives CASSQVERGAGYTF. The chain is built from TRBV3-1 and TRBJ1-2; possible D gene TRBD1, 5 bases. The V and J ends lost 1 base and 7 bases respectively, with 13 bases between them. Germline assignment: CDR1 LGHDT and CDR2 YNNKEL (reference sequence). The CDR3 has 14 residues.

The chain is built from TRBV5-1 and TRBJ1-6; D uncertain. The germline V and J ends were trimmed by 4 bases and 7 bases, with 24 bases remaining between them. Germline CDR1 SGHRS, CDR2 YFSETQ. The CDR3 covers 18 residues. CDR3 region: CASSRSQRAMDSNSPLHF. The CDR3 bases are TGCGCCAGCAGCCGCTCACAACGGGCCATGGATTCCAATTCACCCCTCCACTTT. The full variable domain, rest sourced from reference TRBV5-1 and TRBJ1-6, is KAGVTQTPRYLIKTRGQQVTLSCSPISGHRSVSWYQQTPGQGLQFLFEYFSETQRNKGNFPGRFSGRQFSNSRSEMNVSTLELGDSALYLCASSRSQRAMDSNSPLHFGNGTRLTVT.

This clonotype was picked up many times. The V call is TRBV7-2, the J call TRBJ2-5, with D possibly being TRBD2 (6 bases). V gave up 6 bases and J gave up 4 bases, with 15 bases separating them. CDR3 length equals 14 residues. The germline gives CDR1 SGHTA, CDR2 FQGNSA. The CDR3 region is CASREGGLVETQYF. The CDR3 nucleotides read TGTGCCAGCAGAGAGGGAGGATTGGTAGAGACCCAGTACTTC.